The 24 T cell receptor beta chains in this list originate from one sample, sequenced in a study of OX40 agonist ivuxolimab in advanced cancers. Clones were read by immunoSEQ multiplex PCR, and TCRdb kept only the in-frame ones, dropping some. This table has 40,000 to 45,000 clones, about 86% appearing once. Sample: CD4+ or CD8+ T cells sorted from blood, taken in a trial of the OX40 agonist ivuxolimab. These receptors came from an adult with an advanced solid tumor such as melanoma, head and neck, liver or kidney cancer.

The chain uses TRBV6-4 and TRBJ2-3, with 8 bases lining up with TRBD2. This CDR3 contains 15 residues. Per the germline V gene, CDR1 is MRHNA and CDR2 is SNTAGT. V dropped 3 bases and J dropped 2; count of bases not matched to a gene: 4. The CDR3 is CASSELAGITDTQYF. CDR3 DNA sequence: TGTGCCAGCAGTGAGTTAGCGGGGATCACAGATACGCAGTATTTT.

The genes are TRBV9 and TRBJ2-2; D possibly corresponds to TRBD1 (6 bases). Deletions cut 2 bases from V and 0 bases from J, with 11 bases between. CDR3 size: 16 residues. Germline-derived CDR1 and CDR2 are SGDLS and YYNGEE. Here the CDR3 DNA reads TGTGCCAGCAGCGTGCCCAGGACAGCGAACACCGGGGAGCTGTTTTTT. Translation: CASSVPRTANTGELFF.

The chain couples TRBV9 to TRBJ2-5; the D is unclear. CDR1 SGDLS and CDR2 YYNGEE come from the germline V gene. The germline V and J ends were trimmed by 0 bases and 4 bases, with 10 bases remaining between them. The CDR3 is made up of 14 amino acids. This chain's CDR3 is CASSVAIHGETQYF. CDR3 in DNA: TGTGCCAGCAGCGTAGCTATTCACGGAGAGACCCAGTACTTC.

This chain connects TRBV15 to TRBJ1-1, with unresolved D. Trimming took 7 bases from V and 5 from J, leaving 14 bases between them. Germline loops: CDR1 LNHNV, CDR2 YYDKDF (reference sequence). The CDR3 runs 13 residues. This CDR3 reads CATKEDIDTEAFF. The DNA for the CDR3 is TGTGCCACCAAAGAAGACATTGATACTGAAGCTTTCTTT.

The rearrangement links TRBV27 to TRBJ2-3; D call uncertain. This CDR3 has 11 amino acids. The germline gives CDR1 MNHEY, CDR2 SMNVEV (reference sequence). V lost 8 bases, J lost 4 bases, and 7 bases lay in between. CDR3 protein: CASGAPDTQYF. CDR3 nucleotide sequence: TGTGCCAGCGGAGCACCAGATACGCAGTATTTT.

The chain links TRBV27 to TRBJ1-2; D is unresolved. Trimming stripped 4 bases from V and 3 bases from J, with 9 bases between. The CDR3 length is 13 residues. Germline-derived CDR1 and CDR2 are MNHEY and SMNVEV (reference sequence). CDR3 in amino acids: CASSSGGYYGYTF. The CDR3 DNA sequence: TGTGCCAGCAGTTCGGGCGGATACTATGGCTACACCTTC.

The chain links TRBV27 to TRBJ1-5; D not resolved. This CDR3 spans 14 amino acids. Trimming shortened V by 3 bases and J by 1 base, and 7 bases separated the two germline ends. CDR1 is MNHEY and CDR2 is SMNVEV in the germline V gene (reference sequence). The CDR3 spells CASSLWGSNQPQHF. In DNA, the CDR3 is TGTGCCAGCAGTTTGTGGGGAAGCAATCAGCCCCAGCATTTT.

The rearrangement joins TRBV2 to TRBJ1-1; 9 nucleotides align to TRBD1. The CDR3 consists of 13 residues. The V and J ends lost 8 bases and 1 base, in that order; junction bases with no gene match: 2. Germline-derived CDR1 and CDR2 are SNHLY and FYNNEI. CDR3: CASWTGENTEAFF. CDR3 DNA: TGTGCCAGCTGGACAGGGGAGAACACTGAAGCTTTCTTT.

The gene calls are TRBV27 and TRBJ2-7; TRBD1 matches 12 bases. The length of the CDR3 is 14 residues. V gave up 5 bases and J gave up 5 bases; unmatched junction bases: 4. Germline V gives CDR1 MNHEY, CDR2 SMNVEV (reference sequence). Here the CDR3 reads CASSPGTGGDEQYF. CDR3 sequence (DNA): TGTGCCAGCAGTCCCGGGACAGGGGGCGACGAGCAGTACTTC.

This clone came up a few times. The chain uses TRBV7-9 and TRBJ1-5, with unresolved D. Germline CDR1 SEHNR, CDR2 FQNEAQ (reference sequence). CDR3 length equals 13 residues. The V and J ends lost 4 bases and 7 bases respectively, with 11 bases between them. This chain's CDR3 is CASSSHEVQPQHF. As DNA, the CDR3 is TGTGCCAGCAGCTCACACGAGGTGCAGCCCCAGCATTTT.

This sequence joins TRBV4-1 and TRBJ1-5; 8 bases map to TRBD1. This CDR3 is 15 amino acids long. V lost 4 bases and J lost 5; bases outside the gene matches: 7. The V gene's germline CDR1 is MGHRA and CDR2 YSYEKL. Written as DNA, the CDR3 is TGCGCCAGCAGCCTCCGGGACAGGAGTGATCAGCCCCAGCATTTT. The encoded protein is CASSLRDRSDQPQHF.

This clone was seen a single time. This chain's CDR3 is CASSPGGGRDLNTEAFF. The CDR3 nucleotides are TGTGCCAGCAGCCCAGGAGGTGGCCGGGATCTGAACACTGAAGCTTTCTTT. This chain joins TRBV5-6 and TRBJ1-1; D remains ambiguous. The germline gives CDR1 SGHDT, CDR2 YYEEEE. There are 17 residues in the CDR3. V was clipped by 4 bases and J by 0 bases, with 19 bases between them.

This chain links TRBV5-5 with TRBJ1-5, with TRBD1 as a possible D gene (6 bases). Germline assignment: CDR1 SGHKS and CDR2 YYEKEE (reference sequence). The CDR3 runs to 14 residues. V was cut by 1 base and J by 5 bases, with 10 bases left in between. As DNA, the CDR3 is TGTGCCAGCAGCTTGAATGGGGGCTATCAGCCCCAGCATTTT. It encodes CASSLNGGYQPQHF. Looking up the rest from reference TRBV5-5 and TRBJ1-5 gives the full variable domain: DAGVTQSPTHLIKTRGQQVTLRCSPISGHKSVSWYQQVLGQGPQFIFQYYEKEERGRGNFPDRFSARQFPNYSSELNVNALLLGDSALYLCASSLNGGYQPQHFGDGTRLSIL.

The rearrangement uses TRBV5-8 and TRBJ2-3; tentatively, D is TRBD2 (7 bases). Trimming pared 5 bases from V and 4 bases from J, leaving 20 bases between. CDR1 SGHTS and CDR2 YDEGEE come from the germline V gene. The CDR3 covers 16 residues. For the CDR3, the DNA is TGTGCCAGCAGTGGCGCATGGGGGAGGGGGTCAGATACGCAGTATTTT. The encoded protein is CASSGAWGRGSDTQYF. The full variable domain, rest sourced from reference TRBV5-8 and TRBJ2-3, is EAGVTQSPTHLIKTRGQQATLRCSPISGHTSVYWYQQALGLGLQFLLWYDEGEERNRGNFPPRFSGRQFPNYSSELNVNALELEDSALYLCASSGAWGRGSDTQYFGPGTRLTVL.

Written as DNA, the CDR3 is TGTGCCAGCAGCTTAGCGTGGGGGAACACCGGGGAGCTGTTTTTT. Encoded protein: CASSLAWGNTGELFF. The chain employs TRBV7-9 and TRBJ2-2; D gene unclear. Germline values: CDR1 SEHNR, CDR2 FQNEAQ (reference sequence). This CDR3 region has 15 residues. Trimming removed 0 bases at V and 1 base at J, with 6 bases between.

This clone occurred once. The gene calls are TRBV4-3 and TRBJ1-6; maybe TRBD1 (5 bases). Trimming removed 0 bases from V and 8 bases from J, with 11 bases in between. Germline V CDR1 and CDR2: LGHNA, YSLEER. This CDR3 has 15 residues. The CDR3 region has the DNA TGCGCCAGCAGCCAAGATGGGCAGGGTTATTCACCCCTCCACTTT. Encoded protein: CASSQDGQGYSPLHF.

This rearrangement joins TRBV7-6 to TRBJ2-7; possibly TRBD1 for D (7 bases). The CDR3 has 15 amino acids. V lost 1 base, J lost 7 bases, and 17 bases lay in between. Germline CDR1 reads SGHVS; CDR2 reads FNYEAQ. The CDR3 sequence is CASSLGQGGPVEQYF. The DNA for the CDR3 is TGTGCCAGCAGCTTAGGCCAGGGGGGCCCAGTGGAGCAGTACTTC.

The chain links TRBV11-3 to TRBJ1-1, with TRBD1 matching 8 bases. CDR3 length: 14 residues. Germline trimming cut 5 bases from V and 6 bases from J; bases unmatched to any gene: 8. Germline CDR1 SGHNT, CDR2 YENEEA. CDR3 region: CASSPRTGLAEAFF. CDR3 coding DNA: TGTGCCAGCAGCCCCAGGACAGGGCTGGCTGAAGCTTTCTTT.

The V gene is TRBV19, the J gene TRBJ2-7; TRBD1 agrees at 11 bases. CDR1 and CDR2 from the germline V gene are LNHDA and SQIVND (reference sequence). This CDR3 has 12 amino acids. J was trimmed by 3 bases and V by 9 bases; bases with no gene match: 1. This CDR3 reads CASGTGGYEQYF. CDR3 nucleotide sequence: TGTGCCAGCGGGACAGGGGGCTACGAGCAGTACTTC.

J is TRBJ2-5 and V is TRBV2; possible D gene TRBD2, 7 bases. Germline CDR1 SNHLY, CDR2 FYNNEI. The CDR3 totals 15 residues. The germline V and J ends were trimmed by 6 bases and 2 bases, with 16 bases remaining between them. CDR3 loop: CASSASAGAQETQYF. CDR3 coding DNA: TGTGCCAGCAGCGCCTCGGCGGGGGCTCAAGAGACCCAGTACTTC.

The gene calls are TRBV27 and TRBJ2-1; D may match TRBD1 or TRBD2 (5 bases each). The CDR3 extends over 14 amino acids. Per the germline V gene, CDR1 is MNHEY and CDR2 is SMNVEV (reference sequence). Trimming removed 5 bases at V and 8 bases at J, with 16 bases between. The CDR3 reads CASSTGRGFDEQFF. CDR3 nucleotides: TGTGCCAGCAGTACGGGACGGGGTTTCGATGAGCAGTTCTTC.

CDR3 DNA sequence: TGCACCAGCAGCCAAGATACGAGGGGACCCACCTCCGATGAGACTGAAGCTTTCTTT. Amino acids: CTSSQDTRGPTSDETEAFF. The chain couples TRBV1 to TRBJ1-1. TRBV1 is annotated as a pseudogene. The length of the CDR3 is 19 residues.

J is TRBJ1-5 and V is TRBV7-9; perhaps TRBD1 as D (5 bases). Germline V gene lookup returns CDR1 SEHNR and CDR2 FQNEAQ (reference sequence). The CDR3 is 14 residues long. V lost 1 base to trimming and J lost 7 bases, with 11 bases between them. CDR3 protein: CASSLEAGSQPQHF. The CDR3 bases are TGTGCCAGCAGCTTAGAGGCAGGGTCCCAGCCCCAGCATTTT.

This clone is categorized as medium-sized. The rearrangement links TRBV27 to TRBJ1-2; no reliable D call. The CDR3 length is 14 residues. Trimming removed 0 bases from V and 7 bases from J, with 12 bases in between. Germline CDR1 is MNHEY and CDR2 is SMNVEV (reference sequence). Here the CDR3 reads CASSLSSVMGGYTF. In DNA form, the CDR3 reads TGTGCCAGCAGTTTATCTTCCGTTATGGGTGGCTACACCTTC.